These 27 T cell receptor beta chains were all obtained from the same sample, sequenced in a study of blood T cell repertoires in COVID-19. Some clones are missing from TCRdb's copy, which holds only in-frame ones; the method was immunoSEQ multiplex PCR. The sample records 130,000 to 150,000 clones, over 70% being singletons. Sequenced sample: PBMCs or T cells enriched from blood (not recorded which). Source of these receptors: a man in his sixties who had recovered from COVID-19.

The J gene is TRBJ1-2, the V gene TRBV6-5, with D perhaps TRBD1 (6 bases). The CDR3 sequence is 13 residues long. The germline CDR1 and CDR2 sequences are MNHEY and SVGAGI. Trimming pared 6 bases from V and 7 bases from J, leaving 15 bases between. The CDR3 DNA sequence: TGTGCCAGCAGCCCACGGACAGAGAGTGGCTACACCTTC. Translating gives CASSPRTESGYTF.

The chain uses TRBV30 and TRBJ1-3, with a possible D match to TRBD1 (5 bases). Germline CDR1 GTSNPN, CDR2 SVGIG (reference sequence). V lost 5 bases and J 4 bases, leaving 12 bases between the germline ends. The CDR3 totals 13 residues. CDR3: CAWSGLGGNTIYF. The CDR3 DNA sequence: TGTGCCTGGTCGGGACTTGGGGGAAACACCATATATTTT.

The J gene is TRBJ2-2, the V gene TRBV10-3; no definite D call. The V end lost 4 bases, the J end lost 8 bases, and 5 bases lay between the germline ends. Germline V gives CDR1 ENHRY, CDR2 SYGVKD. CDR3 length: 11 amino acids. CDR3 DNA sequence: TGTGCCATCAGTGGGAGTGGGGAGCTGTTTTTT. This codes for CAISGSGELFF.

The rearrangement joins TRBV10-3 to TRBJ2-6; tentative D call: TRBD1 (5 bases). Deletions cut 4 bases from V and 2 bases from J, with 9 bases between. CDR1 and CDR2 (germline): ENHRY, SYGVKD. This CDR3 is built from 15 residues. This chain's CDR3 is CAISGTTAGANVLTF. CDR3 in DNA: TGTGCCATCAGTGGAACGACAGCTGGGGCCAACGTCCTGACTTTC.

The CDR3, as DNA: TGTGCCAGTACCATAACCGGGACAGGTTATCAGCCCCAGCATTTT. The encoded protein is CASTITGTGYQPQHF. This chain links TRBV19 with TRBJ1-5, with 8 positions matching TRBD1. The germline gives CDR1 LNHDA, CDR2 SQIVND (reference sequence). J lost 5 bases, V lost 7 bases, and 10 bases had no gene match. CDR3 size: 15 residues.

V usage is TRBV29-1 and J usage is TRBJ1-2; 7 positions match TRBD1. With V trimmed by 4 bases and J by 6 bases, 2 bases remained unmatched. The germline V gene encodes CDR1 SQVTM and CDR2 ANQGSEA. This CDR3 has 11 amino acids. The CDR3 reads CSVAGTDGYTF. The CDR3 coding sequence is TGCAGCGTTGCCGGGACAGATGGCTACACCTTC.

This chain connects TRBV28 to TRBJ2-1; 7 nucleotides align to TRBD2. This CDR3 has 15 amino acids. Germline-derived CDR1 and CDR2 are MDHEN and SYDVKM. V shed 4 bases, J shed 6 bases, and the junction held 9 bases outside the gene matches. This chain's CDR3 is CASSWGGIVSNEQFF. Here the CDR3 DNA reads TGTGCCAGCAGTTGGGGGGGGATAGTGAGCAATGAGCAGTTCTTC.

This clone was seen a single time. As DNA, the CDR3 is TGTGCCAGTATGTCGGGGGGGGTGGAGAGCACTGAAGCTTTCTTT. This gives the protein CASMSGGVESTEAFF. The chain links TRBV19 to TRBJ1-1, with D perhaps matching TRBD1 (5 bases). The CDR3 spans 15 residues. Germline lookup yields CDR1 LNHDA and CDR2 SQIVND (reference sequence). V was trimmed by 7 bases and J by 4 bases, leaving 19 bases between them.

The J gene is TRBJ2-7, the V gene TRBV29-1; D might be TRBD1 (6 bases). The CDR3 has 13 residues. The V end lost 6 bases, the J end lost 3 bases, and 15 bases lay between the germline ends. CDR1 and CDR2 from the germline V gene are SQVTM and ANQGSEA. The CDR3, as DNA: TGCAGCGTGGGTACAGGGCCCCGCTACGAGCAGTACTTC. Protein sequence: CSVGTGPRYEQYF.

CDR3 amino acids: CASSRTPGTGKTGELFF. The CDR3 DNA reads TGTGCCAGTAGTCGTACCCCCGGGACAGGGAAGACCGGGGAGCTGTTTTTT. The V call is TRBV19, the J call TRBJ2-2; 9 bases align to TRBD1. CDR1 and CDR2 (germline): LNHDA, SQIVND (reference sequence). The CDR3 totals 17 residues. The V gene end was trimmed by 5 bases and the J gene end by 5 bases; junction bases not matched to a gene: 12.

This clone showed up just a few times. The chain is built from TRBV24-1 and TRBJ2-7, with unresolved D. Germline-derived CDR1 and CDR2 are KGHDR and SFDVKD. The V and J ends lost 9 bases and 5 bases respectively, with 16 bases between them. The CDR3 has 13 residues. The CDR3 protein is CATSTAVLHEQYF. CDR3 in DNA: TGTGCCACCTCGACGGCGGTTCTACACGAGCAGTACTTC.

This sequence joins TRBV4-1 and TRBJ2-7; D possibly corresponds to TRBD1 (5 bases). The CDR3 runs to 16 residues. V was cut by 0 bases and J by 2 bases, with 14 bases left in between. CDR1 is MGHRA, CDR2 YSYEKL, per germline. CDR3 protein: CASSQDTTAKAYEQYF. The CDR3 DNA reads TGCGCCAGCAGCCAAGATACGACAGCTAAAGCCTACGAGCAGTACTTC.

The chain joins TRBV7-8 to TRBJ2-1; the D gene is possibly TRBD1 (5 bases). V lost 7 bases, J lost 8 bases, and 12 bases lay in between. The CDR3 extends over 12 amino acids. CDR1 is SGHVS, CDR2 FQNEAQ, per germline. In nucleotides, the CDR3 is TGTGCCAGCATTTCTCAGGGCGATGAGCAGTTCTTC. This sequence encodes CASISQGDEQFF.

The chain joins TRBV7-9 to TRBJ2-1; 13 bases line up with TRBD2. The ends lost 5 bases at V and 9 bases at J; junction bases unmatched: 10. The germline V gene encodes CDR1 SEHNR and CDR2 FQNEAQ (reference sequence). This CDR3 comprises 16 residues. DNA of the CDR3: TGTGCCAGCAGCCCTGGTGGGACTAGCGGGATGGCTGAGCAGTTCTTC. This codes for CASSPGGTSGMAEQFF.

The chain combines TRBV11-2 with TRBJ2-3; 7 nucleotides line up with TRBD2. Trimming removed 2 bases from V and 4 bases from J; junction bases left unmatched: 6. Germline-derived CDR1 and CDR2 are SGHAT and FQNNGV. This CDR3 contains 15 residues. The CDR3 protein is CASSLWAGAPDTQYF. CDR3 in DNA: TGTGCCAGCAGCTTATGGGCGGGAGCCCCAGATACGCAGTATTTT.

The chain is built from TRBV4-2 and TRBJ2-3; D is perhaps TRBD2 (6 bases). The CDR3 covers 13 residues. V shed 3 bases and J shed 2 bases, with 6 bases lying between them. Germline CDR1 and CDR2: LGHNA and YNFKEQ. The CDR3 spells CASSQDYTDTQYF. CDR3 DNA sequence: TGTGCCAGCAGCCAGGACTACACAGATACGCAGTATTTT.

Details on this clone: This sample also contains other DNA sequences that code for the same CDR3. The chain combines TRBV18 with TRBJ1-5; no clear D gene. Germline V gives CDR1 KGHSH, CDR2 LQKENI. The CDR3 loop spans 13 amino acids. Deletions cut 3 bases from V and 1 base from J, with 4 bases between. The CDR3 bases are TGTGCCAGCTCACCCGGGAGCAATCAGCCCCAGCATTTT. The encoded protein is CASSPGSNQPQHF.

This chain joins TRBV27 and TRBJ1-5, with D perhaps TRBD1 (6 bases). Trimming pared 2 bases from V and 10 bases from J, leaving 9 bases between. Germline V gene lookup returns CDR1 MNHEY and CDR2 SMNVEV (reference sequence). CDR3 size: 12 residues. CDR3 sequence: CASSLRGGPQHF. In DNA form, the CDR3 reads TGTGCCAGCAGTTTACGGGGGGGCCCCCAGCATTTT.

The gene calls are TRBV5-1 and TRBJ2-3, with 11 positions matching TRBD1. J lost 5 bases, V lost 2 bases, and 7 bases had no gene match. Germline CDR1 and CDR2: SGHRS and YFSETQ. The CDR3 runs to 16 residues. CDR3 DNA: TGCGCCAGCAGCTTCCAAGGACAGGGGGCATTAGATACGCAGTATTTT. Protein: CASSFQGQGALDTQYF. Variable domain in full (rest from reference TRBV5-1 and TRBJ2-3): KAGVTQTPRYLIKTRGQQVTLSCSPISGHRSVSWYQQTPGQGLQFLFEYFSETQRNKGNFPGRFSGRQFSNSRSEMNVSTLELGDSALYLCASSFQGQGALDTQYFGPGTRLTVL.

V is TRBV20-1 and J is TRBJ2-7; D might be TRBD2 (6 bases). The CDR3 totals 11 residues. Germline V gene lookup returns CDR1 DFQATT and CDR2 SNEGSKA (reference sequence). Trimming took 6 bases from V and 5 from J, leaving 11 bases between them. The CDR3 region is CSALALDEQYF. The CDR3 bases are TGCAGTGCGCTAGCGTTGGACGAGCAGTACTTC.

The rearrangement uses TRBV4-1 and TRBJ2-7; TRBD2 agrees at 7 bases. The CDR3 extends over 16 amino acids. V trimming: 2 bases; J trimming: 0 bases; junction bases outside the gene matches: 7. Germline values: CDR1 MGHRA, CDR2 YSYEKL. The CDR3 DNA sequence: TGCGCCAGCAGCCAATTTAGCGGGTCCCGCTCCTACGAGCAGTACTTC. It codes for CASSQFSGSRSYEQYF.

The CDR3 DNA follows: TGTGCCATCAGTGGGGGACAGCTAAATCAGCCCCAGCATTTT. Amino acids: CAISGGQLNQPQHF. The V gene is TRBV10-3, the J gene TRBJ1-5, with 7 bases identical to TRBD1. The V segment lost 4 bases and the J segment 4 bases; nucleotides outside the gene matches: 4. CDR1 and CDR2 (germline): ENHRY, SYGVKD. The CDR3 sequence is 14 residues long.

The V and J genes are TRBV7-9 and TRBJ1-1; perhaps TRBD1 as D (6 bases). Germline V gives CDR1 SEHNR, CDR2 FQNEAQ (reference sequence). This CDR3 has 15 residues. V gave up 1 base and J gave up 5 bases, with 14 bases separating them. CDR3 region: CASSLEGQGTTEAFF. CDR3 nucleotides: TGTGCCAGCAGCTTAGAGGGGCAGGGGACAACTGAAGCTTTCTTT.

This CDR3 is CASNQGQPGGNQPQHF. DNA of the CDR3: TGTGCCAGTAACCAGGGACAGCCGGGAGGCAATCAGCCCCAGCATTTT. The chain carries TRBV19 and TRBJ1-5; 7 bases match TRBD1. This CDR3 comprises 16 residues. Germline V lookup: CDR1 LNHDA, CDR2 SQIVND (reference sequence). The ends lost 7 bases at V and 2 bases at J; junction bases unmatched: 11.

The chain employs TRBV5-1 and TRBJ1-1, with D tentatively TRBD1 (6 bases). Germline V lookup: CDR1 SGHRS, CDR2 YFSETQ. The length of the CDR3 is 15 residues. V lost 4 bases and J lost 2, with 15 bases in between. This chain's CDR3 is CASSPRDTFNTEAFF. The CDR3 DNA is TGCGCCAGCAGCCCACGGGACACCTTCAACACTGAAGCTTTCTTT.

This sequence joins TRBV6-5 and TRBJ1-5, with TRBD1 as a possible D gene (6 bases). CDR1 is MNHEY and CDR2 is SVGAGI in the germline V gene. The CDR3 has 13 amino acids. With 6 bases removed from V and 5 bases from J, the gap between germline ends came to 11 bases. This CDR3 reads CASRLQGDQPQHF. The CDR3, as DNA: TGTGCCAGCAGGTTACAGGGAGATCAGCCCCAGCATTTT.

This clone was observed a single time. The rearrangement links TRBV3-1 (or the pseudogene TRBV3-2) to TRBJ1-2, with 7 bases fitting TRBD1. Germline CDR1 reads LGHDT; CDR2 reads YNNKEL (reference sequence). The length of the CDR3 is 13 residues. V was clipped by 4 bases and J by 2 bases; unmatched bases: 1. The DNA for the CDR3 is TGTGCCAGCAGCCCGGGACAGAACTATGGCTACACCTTC. It is translated as CASSPGQNYGYTF.